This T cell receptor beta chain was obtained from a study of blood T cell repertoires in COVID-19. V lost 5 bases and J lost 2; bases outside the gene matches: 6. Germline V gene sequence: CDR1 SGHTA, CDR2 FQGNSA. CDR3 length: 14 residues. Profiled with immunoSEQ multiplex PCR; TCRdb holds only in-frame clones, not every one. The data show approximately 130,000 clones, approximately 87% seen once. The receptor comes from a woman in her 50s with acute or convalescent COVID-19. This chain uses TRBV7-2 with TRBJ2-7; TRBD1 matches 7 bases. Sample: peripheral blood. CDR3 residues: CASSTQTGPYEQYF. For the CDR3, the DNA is TGTGCCAGCAGCACCCAGACAGGGCCCTACGAGCAGTACTTC. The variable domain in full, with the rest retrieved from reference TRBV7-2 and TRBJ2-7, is GAGVSQSPSNKVTEKGKDVELRCDPISGHTALYWYRQSLGQGLEFLIYFQGNSAPDKSGLPSDRFSAERTGGSVSTLTIQRTQQEDSAVYLCASSTQTGPYEQYFGPGTRLTVT.